The rows below give T cell receptor beta chains drawn from one sample of a study of blood T cell repertoires in COVID-19. Method: immunoSEQ multiplex PCR; TCRdb's copy keeps in-frame clones and lacks some. The sample comprises approximately 160,000 clones, about four fifths of which are singletons, and approximately 11% rests with the top ten. Sequencing used peripheral blood. These receptor sequences come from a man aged 55 to 70 with active or convalescent COVID-19. CDR3s leave out the opening cysteine and the closing phenylalanine or tryptophan. Fields, in order: D gene, V gene, CDR3 protein. D genes are given only for firm matches.

- | TRBV6-1 | ASSVALGQASNQPQH
TRBD2 | TRBV9 | ASSARLAGEVPQF
- | TRBV4-1 | ASSQGGRSTGELF
- | TRBV9 | ASSSPLLSSYNEQF
TRBD2 | TRBV15 | ATSRDMVAGGMETQY
TRBD2 | TRBV4-1 | ASSQERETSYNEQF
TRBD1 | TRBV6-5 | ASTLGQGSNSPLH
- | TRBV5-1 | ASRPQGSFLQETQY
TRBD2 | TRBV5-4 | ASSLASGGPPETQY
TRBD2 | TRBV18 | ASSPGLAGGLTDTQY
- | TRBV3-1/TRBV3-2 | ASSQERSNQPQH
TRBD1 | TRBV29-1 | SVRDRKKPYEQY
- | TRBV28 | ASSPGGPANEKLF
- | TRBV20-1 | SAGLGTLMY
TRBD2 | TRBV6-6 | ASSRAGGLKKETQY
TRBD1 | TRBV28 | ASLPTRQGEAF
- | TRBV19 | ASSMPQGSGNQPQH
- | TRBV7-8 | ASRGDANTGELF
TRBD1 | TRBV7-2 | ASSRGQAKRNQPQH
TRBD2 | TRBV20-1 | SASRAGVGEQY
- | TRBV4-2 | ASSQDPYNEQF
- | TRBV6-5 | ASSYRGRAEAF
- | TRBV14 | ASSQNRGTDTQY
- | TRBV5-8 | ASRSTLQETQY
- | TRBV9 | ASRGGVTNTGELF
TRBD1 | TRBV19 | ASSMTGTGDFYEQY
TRBD1 | TRBV2 | ASSGDSSEQY